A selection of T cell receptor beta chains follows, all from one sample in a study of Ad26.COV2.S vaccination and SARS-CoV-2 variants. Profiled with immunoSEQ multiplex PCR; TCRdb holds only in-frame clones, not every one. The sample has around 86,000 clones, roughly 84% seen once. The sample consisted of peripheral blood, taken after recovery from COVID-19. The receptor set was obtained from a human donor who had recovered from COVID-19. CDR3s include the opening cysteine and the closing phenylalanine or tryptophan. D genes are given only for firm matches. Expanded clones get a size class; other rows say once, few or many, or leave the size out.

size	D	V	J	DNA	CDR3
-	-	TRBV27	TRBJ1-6	TGTGCCAGCAGTTGGAACGGACATAATTCACCCCTCCACTTT	CASSWNGHNSPLHF
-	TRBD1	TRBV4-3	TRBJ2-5	TGCGCCAGCAGCCCCGGGACAGGGGAGACCCAGTACTTC	CASSPGTGETQYF
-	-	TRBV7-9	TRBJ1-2	TGTGCCAGCAGCCCCCTCGGAGGGCCCTATGGCTACACCTTC	CASSPLGGPYGYTF
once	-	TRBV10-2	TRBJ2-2	TGCGCCAGCAGTGAGCTGGTAGCGGCGAACACCGGGGAGCTGTTTTTT	CASSELVAANTGELFF
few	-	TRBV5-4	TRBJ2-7	TGTGCCAGCAGCCGAGGCAACAACCCCTACGAGCAGTACTTC	CASSRGNNPYEQYF
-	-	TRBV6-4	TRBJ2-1	TGTGCCAGCAGTGAAACAGAGTCACATGAGCAGTTCTTC	CASSETESHEQFF
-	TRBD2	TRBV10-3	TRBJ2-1	TGTGCCATCAGGAAGCGGGGAGAGGGCAATGAGCAGTTCTTC	CAIRKRGEGNEQFF
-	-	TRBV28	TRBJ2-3	TGTGCCAGCAGTTACCCCAGCTCGGGAGAGGTCACAGATACGCAGTATTTT	CASSYPSSGEVTDTQYF
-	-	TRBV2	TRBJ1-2	TGTGCCAGCAGTGAAGCTGGGAGTAACTATGGCTACACCTTC	CASSEAGSNYGYTF
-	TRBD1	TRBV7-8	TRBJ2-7	TGTGCCAGCAGCTTAGTAATATCGGGACAGGGGAGAGGAGGCGAGCAGTACTTC	CASSLVISGQGRGGEQYF
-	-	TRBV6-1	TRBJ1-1	TGTGCCAGCAGTGAATACGATCAGGGCCTATTGAACACTGAAGCTTTCTTT	CASSEYDQGLLNTEAFF
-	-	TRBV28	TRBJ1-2	TGTGCCAGCACCCCCCCTCTTCGGGCTAACTATGGCTACACCTTC	CASTPPLRANYGYTF
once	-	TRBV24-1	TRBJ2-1	TGTGCCACCAGTGACCCGGTCCTGTCCCTCAATGAGCAGTTCTTC	CATSDPVLSLNEQFF
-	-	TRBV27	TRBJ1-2	TGTGCCAGCAGTCCTGAGCCGGGAAACTATGGCTACACCTTC	CASSPEPGNYGYTF
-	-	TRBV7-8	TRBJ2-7	TGTGCCAGCAGCCCTACCCCGGATGAGTGGGGGAACGAGCAGTACTTC	CASSPTPDEWGNEQYF
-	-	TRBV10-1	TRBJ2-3	TGCGCCAGCAGTGGGCCAGGGCTGAATGTTGAGCAGTATTTT	CASSGPGLNVEQYF